The T cell receptor beta chain under discussion was sequenced for a study of CD8 T cells in Susac syndrome. Whole-study findings and limits: In Susac syndrome, CD4+ T cell repertoires lacked any clonal expansion.

Random hexamers served to reverse transcribe about 0.45 to 1 ug RNA. The authors amplified TCR beta CDR3 across 54 Vbeta and 13 Jbeta using immunoSEQ multiplex PCR. TCRdb redid the calling of the immunoSEQ multiplex PCR reads with MiXCR, one entry per CDR3 protein. The sample lists 170,000 or so distinct CDR3 sequences, roughly 94% occurring once. As regards this clonotype: Its antigen is not identified.

TEMRA cells were FACS-enriched, while CD8+ and CD4+ T cells were negatively isolated. This CDR3 has 15 amino acids. Losses at the gene ends were 0 bases for V and 4 bases for J; bases not matched to a gene: 7. Germline CDR1 reads DFQATT; CDR2 reads SNEGSKA (reference sequence). This chain uses TRBV20-1 with TRBJ1-1; 8 bases match TRBD1. Sample: CD4+ T cells from PBMCs. This TCR was sampled from a human donor with Susac syndrome. CDR3 DNA sequence: TGCAGTGCTAGAGACCGCCGACAGGGGTCCACTGAAGCTTTCTTT. This codes for CSARDRRQGSTEAFF.